One sample yielded the 27 T cell receptor beta chains listed below, sequenced in a study of T cells after posttransplantation cyclophosphamide. Repertoires were generated with immunoSEQ multiplex PCR, while TCRdb's copy carries only in-frame clones and drops some. The data show 17,000 or so clones, approximately 81% seen once. Control samples came 1 year after myeloablative marrow transplants with methotrexate plus calcineurin inhibitor. The input for sequencing was PBMCs, taken after allogeneic stem cell transplant with calcineurin inhibitor and methotrexate. The receptor set was obtained from a young adult female patient who received an allogeneic stem cell transplant from an unrelated donor, was CMV-positive, and had acute and chronic GVHD. Some T cells may have originated in the graft donor.

The sample holds a few counts of this clone. The chain links TRBV7-9 to TRBJ2-1; 7 nucleotides align to TRBD2. Trimming at V came to 0 bases and at J to 7 bases, leaving 3 bases not matched to a gene. Germline V gene data show CDR1 as SEHNR and CDR2 as FQNEAQ (reference sequence). The CDR3 spans 14 residues. CDR3 in amino acids: CASSLAAGANEQFF. Written as DNA, the CDR3 is TGTGCCAGCAGCTTAGCGGCGGGAGCTAATGAGCAGTTCTTC.

This rearrangement joins TRBV5-8 to TRBJ1-2, with 12 bases lining up with TRBD1. Germline V gene lookup returns CDR1 SGHTS and CDR2 YDEGEE. The CDR3 spans 14 residues. Losses at the gene ends were 5 bases for V and 8 bases for J; bases not matched to a gene: 7. Here the CDR3 reads CASSIGTGGSGYTF. The CDR3 bases are TGTGCCAGCAGTATCGGGACAGGGGGCAGCGGCTACACCTTC.

This clone has more than one count but fewer than ten. The chain combines TRBV10-3 with TRBJ1-4, with 9 positions matching TRBD1. The CDR3 runs 14 residues. V lost 6 bases and J lost 8; bases outside the gene matches: 7. Germline V gene lookup returns CDR1 ENHRY and CDR2 SYGVKD. Here the CDR3 reads CAIRSGTGSEKLFF. CDR3 sequence (DNA): TGTGCCATCAGGTCCGGGACAGGGTCGGAAAAACTGTTTTTT.

V usage is TRBV11-2 and J usage is TRBJ2-4; 7 bases fit TRBD1. Looked up from germline, CDR1 is SGHAT and CDR2 is FQNNGV. There are 15 residues in the CDR3. V lost 5 bases, J lost 4 bases, and 8 bases stayed unmatched. The CDR3 DNA follows: TGTGCCAGCAGCCCGAGATCGGGACAGAAAAACATTCAGTACTTC. It yields the protein CASSPRSGQKNIQYF.

The chain links TRBV14 to TRBJ2-7; 9 bases align to TRBD1. Trimming removed 1 base from V and 6 bases from J; junction bases left unmatched: 10. CDR3 length equals 16 residues. CDR1 SGHDN and CDR2 FVKESK come from the germline V gene. The CDR3 here is CASSQGPGQGVREQYF. DNA for the CDR3: TGTGCCAGCAGCCAAGGTCCGGGACAGGGAGTTCGCGAGCAGTACTTC.

The chain joins TRBV4-1 to TRBJ2-2; the D is unclear. CDR3 size: 15 residues. The V gene's germline CDR1 is MGHRA and CDR2 YSYEKL. V was shortened by 1 base and J by 1 base, with 7 bases between the two germline ends. The CDR3: CASSQGPGNTGELFF. CDR3 in DNA: TGCGCCAGCAGCCAAGGACCAGGGAACACCGGGGAGCTGTTTTTT.

The chain links TRBV11-1 to TRBJ2-1; D gene ambiguous. V dropped 6 bases and J dropped 3 bases, with 9 bases sitting between them. The CDR3 is made up of 13 amino acids. Germline V CDR1 and CDR2: SGHAT, FQDESV (reference sequence). DNA of the CDR3: TGTGCCAGCAGTTATAACAGCTACAATGAGCAGTTCTTC. This translates into CASSYNSYNEQFF.

The chain recombines TRBV19 with TRBJ1-4; 9 bases match TRBD1. Trimming removed 8 bases from V and 8 bases from J; junction bases left unmatched: 6. Per the germline V gene, CDR1 is LNHDA and CDR2 is SQIVND (reference sequence). The CDR3 loop spans 13 amino acids. For the CDR3, the DNA is TGTGCCAGTGCCGGGACAGGGATAGAAAAACTGTTTTTT. This encodes CASAGTGIEKLFF.

The chain joins TRBV7-8 to TRBJ2-7; tentative D call: TRBD2 (6 bases). Looked up from germline, CDR1 is SGHVS and CDR2 is FQNEAQ. The V end was cut by 5 bases, the J end by 9 bases, with 20 bases between. The CDR3 covers 14 residues. The CDR3 protein is CASSPRTNLKGQYF. The CDR3 nucleotides read TGTGCCAGCAGCCCTCGGACTAACCTTAAGGGGCAGTACTTC.

This clone was seen once. This sequence joins TRBV5-1 and TRBJ2-1, with D maybe TRBD2 (5 bases). In germline, CDR1 is SGHRS, CDR2 YFSETQ. The CDR3 runs 16 residues. V gave up 0 bases and J gave up 4 bases, with 14 bases separating them. The CDR3 spells CASSLDASTVYNEQFF. The CDR3 DNA follows: TGCGCCAGCAGCTTGGACGCTAGCACCGTATACAATGAGCAGTTCTTC.

The CDR3 sequence is CAWSPGTSLNEQFF. CDR3 bases: TGTGCCTGGAGTCCCGGGACTAGCCTCAATGAGCAGTTCTTC. The chain couples TRBV30 to TRBJ2-1; 9 nucleotides align to TRBD2. Germline V gene sequence: CDR1 GTSNPN, CDR2 SVGIG (reference sequence). Trimming cost V 2 bases and J 6 bases; bases outside gene matches: 5. This CDR3 comprises 14 residues. The complete variable domain, with remaining parts taken from reference TRBV30 and TRBJ2-1, reads SQTIHQWPATLVQPVGSPLSLECTVEGTSNPNLYWYRQAAGRGLQLLFYSVGIGQISSEVPQNLSASRPQDRQFILSSKKLLLSDSGFYLCAWSPGTSLNEQFFGPGTRLTVL.

The rearrangement uses TRBV6-5 and TRBJ2-7; a weak D match, TRBD2 (5 bases). The CDR3 has 15 residues. The V end lost 0 bases, the J end lost 4 bases, and 13 bases lay between the germline ends. Germline loops: CDR1 MNHEY, CDR2 SVGAGI. CDR3 in amino acids: CASSYSRGSGYEQYF. The CDR3 coding sequence is TGTGCCAGCAGTTACTCGAGAGGGTCTGGGTACGAGCAGTACTTC.

The CDR3, as DNA: TGTGCCAGCAGCTTATCCGTTAGCGGGACCCAGTTCTTC. Translation gives CASSLSVSGTQFF. The rearrangement joins TRBV7-6 to TRBJ2-1; the match to TRBD2 covers 8 bases. Germline-derived CDR1 and CDR2 are SGHVS and FNYEAQ. CDR3 size: 13 residues. V lost 2 bases and J lost 13; bases outside the gene matches: 7.

The count of this clone is one. This sequence joins TRBV7-6 and TRBJ2-7; 8 positions agree with TRBD2. Germline CDR1 SGHVS, CDR2 FNYEAQ. J was trimmed by 3 bases and V by 0 bases; bases with no gene match: 7. This CDR3 is 16 amino acids long. The CDR3 DNA is TGTGCCAGCAGCTTAGCAGTTGGTAGCGGGATCTACGAGCAGTACTTC. Its protein is CASSLAVGSGIYEQYF.

The rearrangement links TRBV15 to TRBJ2-1, with 7 nucleotides matching TRBD1. The CDR3 is 13 amino acids. Unmatched junction bases numbered 4, after V lost 3 bases and J lost 8 bases. Per the germline V gene, CDR1 is LNHNV and CDR2 is YYDKDF (reference sequence). The CDR3, as DNA: TGTGCCACCAGCAGGACAGGGTCGGATGAGCAGTTCTTC. It specifies CATSRTGSDEQFF.

J is TRBJ1-4 and V is TRBV19; 7 bases agree with TRBD1. This CDR3 is built from 14 residues. V lost 7 bases and J lost 4; bases outside the gene matches: 6. Germline V CDR1 and CDR2: LNHDA, SQIVND (reference sequence). The CDR3 DNA reads as TGTGCCAGTATAACGACAGGGTTTAATGAAAAACTGTTTTTT. It is translated as CASITTGFNEKLFF.

The J gene is TRBJ2-3, the V gene TRBV7-2, with 9 bases aligning to TRBD2. After removal of 0 bases from V and 8 bases from J, the junction contained 9 bases not matched to a gene. The germline gives CDR1 SGHTA, CDR2 FQGNSA. CDR3 length equals 16 residues. The CDR3 DNA follows: TGTGCCAGCAGCTTAGCACCCGGGACTAGCTTTTCTACGCAGTATTTT. Protein: CASSLAPGTSFSTQYF.

V usage is TRBV7-6 and J usage is TRBJ2-7, with TRBD1 identical over 9 bases. Losses at the gene ends were 5 bases for V and 5 bases for J; bases not matched to a gene: 13. Germline CDR1 SGHVS, CDR2 FNYEAQ. CDR3 length: 16 residues. CDR3 bases: TGTGCCAGCAGCACATATACCGGGACAGGGCCGGACGAGCAGTACTTC. It yields the protein CASSTYTGTGPDEQYF.

The CDR3: CASSSRTVSYEQYF. CDR3 in DNA: TGTGCCAGCAGCTCCAGGACAGTCTCCTACGAGCAGTACTTC. The chain employs TRBV5-6 and TRBJ2-7; D is perhaps TRBD1 (6 bases). The CDR3 runs to 14 residues. The germline V gene has CDR1 SGHDT and CDR2 YYEEEE. Trimming stripped 3 bases from V and 0 bases from J, with 10 bases between.

V is TRBV27 and J is TRBJ2-7; D may be TRBD2 (6 bases). In germline, CDR1 is MNHEY, CDR2 SMNVEV (reference sequence). The CDR3 length is 13 residues. V lost 8 bases, J lost 2 bases, and 13 bases lay in between. The CDR3, as DNA: TGTGCCAGCGGGGTAGCGGCCCCCTACGAGCAGTACTTC. It encodes CASGVAAPYEQYF.

The chain recombines TRBV6-1 with TRBJ2-1; 8 bases line up with TRBD1. The trim removed 5 bases at V and 1 base at J, leaving 4 bases unmatched. The CDR3 runs to 15 residues. Germline CDR1 reads MNHNS; CDR2 reads SASEGT. The DNA for the CDR3 is TGTGCCAGCAGTACCGGGACAGGTTCCTACAATGAGCAGTTCTTC. This translates into CASSTGTGSYNEQFF.

The CDR3 sequence: CASSDYQTGEAFF. For the CDR3, the DNA is TGTGCCAGCAGTGATTACCAGACAGGCGAGGCTTTCTTT. The V call is TRBV6-1, the J call TRBJ1-1, with D tentatively TRBD1 (6 bases). This CDR3 comprises 13 residues. The germline CDR1 and CDR2 sequences are MNHNS and SASEGT. The V end was cut by 3 bases, the J end by 11 bases, with 16 bases between.

The chain has TRBV11-2 and TRBJ2-1, with TRBD2 matching 10 bases. The trim removed 8 bases at V and 4 bases at J, leaving 8 bases unmatched. CDR1 is SGHAT and CDR2 is FQNNGV in the germline V gene. The CDR3 is made up of 15 amino acids. The CDR3, as DNA: TGTGCCAGCCGAGGGAGCGGGAGGGTTTACAATGAGCAGTTCTTC. Protein sequence: CASRGSGRVYNEQFF.

The V and J genes are TRBV5-1 and TRBJ1-2; 9 nucleotides align to TRBD1. Germline CDR1 is SGHRS and CDR2 is YFSETQ. The CDR3 loop spans 13 amino acids. J lost 6 bases, V lost 0 bases, and 0 bases had no gene match. The CDR3: CASSLDRGHGYTF. The CDR3 DNA sequence: TGCGCCAGCAGCTTGGACAGGGGGCATGGCTACACCTTC.

This clone was seen only once. The V and J genes are TRBV15 and TRBJ1-5, with TRBD1 identical over 7 bases. The CDR3 has 15 amino acids. Germline-derived CDR1 and CDR2 are LNHNV and YYDKDF (reference sequence). V shed 5 bases, J shed 1 base, and the junction held 5 bases outside the gene matches. CDR3: CATSAGQHSNQPQHF. In nucleotides, the CDR3 is TGTGCCACCAGCGCGGGACAGCACAGCAATCAGCCCCAGCATTTT.

The chain links TRBV5-4 to TRBJ2-1; D unresolved. CDR1 is SGHNT and CDR2 is YYREEE in the germline V gene (reference sequence). The CDR3 is made up of 12 amino acids. V lost 0 bases to trimming and J lost 7 bases, with 5 bases between them. The CDR3 reads CASSLVRNEQFF. In DNA form, the CDR3 reads TGTGCCAGCAGCTTGGTACGGAATGAGCAGTTCTTC.

The chain combines TRBV7-8 with TRBJ2-2; 8 nucleotides agree with TRBD2. CDR1 SGHVS and CDR2 FQNEAQ come from the germline V gene. The CDR3 length is 16 residues. The V segment lost 2 bases and the J segment 2 bases; nucleotides outside the gene matches: 4. The CDR3: CASSLRSGINTGELFF. The DNA of the CDR3 is TGTGCCAGCAGCTTACGTAGCGGGATTAACACCGGGGAGCTGTTTTTT.